This passage covers 32 T cell receptor beta chains from one sample sequenced in a study of T-cell reconstitution after alpha-beta-depleted transplantation in children. This sample's TCRbeta library carried unique molecular identifier barcodes. TCRdb called the PCR reads again in MiXCR, with one record for every CDR3 protein. The table records a few hundred thousand distinct CDR3 sequences, 10% of them present only once. The source was PBMCs from the stem cell graft donor, collected from the stem cell graft. These receptors all stem from a human donor who donated a stem cell graft to a child with acute lymphoblastic leukemia.

This clonotype was seen at least ten times. This chain connects TRBV5-1 to TRBJ1-1; 8 bases line up with TRBD1. This CDR3 region has 13 residues. V was pared by 2 bases and J by 6 bases, with 3 bases of the junction left unmatched. Per the germline V gene, CDR1 is SGHRS and CDR2 is YFSETQ. As DNA, the CDR3 is TGCGCCAGCAGCTTCTTGACAGGGGCTGAAGCTTTCTTT. This translates into CASSFLTGAEAFF.

This chain joins TRBV28 and TRBJ2-5; tentative D call: TRBD2 (5 bases). V was clipped by 6 bases and J by 2 bases, with 16 bases between them. In germline, CDR1 is MDHEN, CDR2 SYDVKM. The CDR3 covers 15 residues. The CDR3 here is CASSIQILEQETQYF. The DNA for the CDR3 is TGTGCCAGCAGCATCCAGATACTAGAACAAGAGACCCAGTACTTC. Drawing the rest from reference TRBV28 and TRBJ2-5, the complete variable domain is DVKVTQSSRYLVKRTGEKVFLECVQDMDHENMFWYRQDPGLGLRLIYFSYDVKMKEKGDIPEGYSVSREKKERFSLILESASTNQTSMYLCASSIQILEQETQYFGPGTRLLVL.

This clonotype appeared a few times. J is TRBJ1-6 and V is TRBV5-5, with D unclear. The V end lost 3 bases, the J end lost 9 bases, and 10 bases lay between the germline ends. Germline V gene data show CDR1 as SGHKS and CDR2 as YYEKEE (reference sequence). CDR3 length: 13 amino acids. The CDR3 loop is CASSSDGRSPLHF. The DNA of the CDR3 is TGTGCCAGCAGCTCGGACGGGCGTTCACCCCTCCACTTT.

The chain couples TRBV24-1 to TRBJ2-5; tentatively, D is TRBD2 (7 bases). The CDR3 has 14 residues. Deletions cut 5 bases from V and 5 bases from J, with 14 bases between. CDR1 and CDR2 (germline): KGHDR, SFDVKD. The CDR3 bases are TGTGCCACCAGTGGGGGGGGCGCAGGGGAGACCCAGTACTTC. It yields the protein CATSGGGAGETQYF.

This clonotype was picked up a small number of times. The chain combines TRBV10-3 with TRBJ1-4, with no clear D. The V end was cut by 11 bases, the J end by 8 bases, with 18 bases between. This CDR3 is built from 13 residues. Looked up from germline, CDR1 is ENHRY and CDR2 is SYGVKD. CDR3 loop: CASRSLEGEKLFF. CDR3 DNA: TGTGCCTCTAGGAGCCTAGAAGGAGAAAAACTGTTTTTT.

This clonotype has more than one count but fewer than ten. The chain uses TRBV20-1 and TRBJ2-7, with TRBD2 matching 14 bases. After removal of 3 bases from V and 6 bases from J, the junction contained 1 base not matched to a gene. This CDR3 region has 13 residues. In germline, CDR1 is DFQATT, CDR2 SNEGSKA (reference sequence). CDR3 in DNA: TGCAGTGCTAGGGGACTAGCGGGAGCCGAGCAGTACTTC. It specifies CSARGLAGAEQYF.

Comment on this clonotype: The CDR3 carries no conserved terminal phenylalanine or tryptophan, so it likely arises from a read error. The DNA is omitted, as the CDR3 cannot be located on it reliably, and the CDR3 follows TCRdb's listing. The chain employs TRBV7-9 and TRBJ2-7; whether TRBD2, the table's D call, matches the DNA was not checked. Termini included, the CDR3 measures 10 amino acids. Germline V gene data show CDR1 as SEHNR and CDR2 as FQNEAQ (reference sequence). CDR3 amino acids: CASSQWSARE.

About this clonotype itself: At one end the junction does not follow the germline gene, possibly because of a read error. The chain uses TRBV7-7 and TRBJ2-5; TRBD1 matches 7 bases. Germline V gene data show CDR1 as SSHAT and CDR2 as FNYEAQ (reference sequence). The CDR3 has 16 amino acids. CDR3 sequence: CASSPGDSWRSETQYF. DNA of the CDR3: TGTGCTAGCAGCCCCGGGGACAGTTGGAGGTCAGAGACCCAGTACTTC. Based on the CDR3 plus reference TRBV7-7 and TRBJ2-5, the full variable domain is GAGVSQSPRYKVTKRGQDVTLRCDPISSHATLYWYQQALGQGPEFLTYFNYEAQPDKSGLPSDRFSAERPEGSISTLTIQRTEQRDSAMYRCASSPGDSWRSETQYFGPGTRLLVL.

This clonotype was detected only a few times. The chain is built from TRBV4-1 and TRBJ1-5, with unresolved D. V dropped 4 bases and J dropped 7 bases, with 11 bases sitting between them. This CDR3 spans 13 amino acids. CDR1 is MGHRA, CDR2 YSYEKL, per germline. CDR3 sequence (DNA): TGCGCCAGCAGCCCGACGGTGGGGCAGCCCCAGCATTTT. Its translation is CASSPTVGQPQHF.

The V and J genes are TRBV28 and TRBJ2-1; 13 bases fit TRBD2. The germline gives CDR1 MDHEN, CDR2 SYDVKM. With V trimmed by 4 bases and J by 8 bases, 5 bases remained unmatched. The CDR3 consists of 15 residues. CDR3 in DNA: TGTGCCAGCAGTTCACGGACTAGCGGGGGCTATGAGCAGTTCTTC. Translated, it gives CASSSRTSGGYEQFF.

V is TRBV27 and J is TRBJ2-7; TRBD2 agrees at 8 bases. After removal of 8 bases from V and 2 bases from J, the junction contained 8 bases not matched to a gene. The CDR3 runs to 14 residues. Germline loops: CDR1 MNHEY, CDR2 SMNVEV (reference sequence). The CDR3 spells CASALAGRTYEQYF. For the CDR3, the DNA is TGTGCCAGCGCTTTAGCGGGGAGGACCTACGAGCAGTACTTC.

The rearrangement joins TRBV10-3 to TRBJ2-1; 8 bases fit TRBD1. Germline V CDR1 and CDR2: ENHRY, SYGVKD. The ends lost 4 bases at V and 0 bases at J; junction bases unmatched: 5. The CDR3 sequence is 16 residues long. DNA for the CDR3: TGTGCCATCAGTGGATGGGACAGGAGCTCCTACAATGAGCAGTTCTTC. Translating gives CAISGWDRSSYNEQFF.

This clonotype has more than one count but fewer than ten. The J gene is TRBJ1-3, the V gene TRBV18; weak D call: TRBD1 (5 bases). The V end was cut by 3 bases, the J end by 4 bases, with 13 bases between. The CDR3 contains 15 residues. Germline V gene sequence: CDR1 KGHSH, CDR2 LQKENI. This CDR3 is CASSPQRDGGNTIYF. CDR3 DNA sequence: TGTGCCAGCTCACCGCAAAGGGACGGAGGAAACACCATATATTTT.

The gene calls are TRBV20-1 and TRBJ1-6; 8 bases fit TRBD1. CDR1 is DFQATT, CDR2 SNEGSKA, per germline (reference sequence). The CDR3 spans 14 residues. V dropped 5 bases and J dropped 7; count of bases not matched to a gene: 7. The CDR3 nucleotides read TGCAGTGCTCGACAGGGGCCCCTGAATTCACCCCTCCACTTT. This sequence encodes CSARQGPLNSPLHF.

The chain is built from TRBV15 and TRBJ1-2; D perhaps matches TRBD1 (6 bases). The germline gives CDR1 LNHNV, CDR2 YYDKDF (reference sequence). This CDR3 spans 16 amino acids. With 1 base removed from V and 6 bases from J, the gap between germline ends came to 18 bases. The CDR3 reads CATSRVGTGQLHGYTF. The CDR3 bases are TGTGCCACCAGCAGAGTGGGGACCGGACAGCTCCATGGCTACACCTTC.

Of note for this clonotype: A read error may explain this, as a much larger clone is one base away. The chain recombines TRBV29-1 with TRBJ2-3; 9 bases agree with TRBD1. V shed 3 bases, J shed 4 bases, and the junction held 11 bases outside the gene matches. Germline-derived CDR1 and CDR2 are SQVTM and ANQGSEA. The CDR3 consists of 16 residues. The CDR3, as DNA: TGCAGCGTTGAGGGACAGGGTTCAAGAGTGGCAGATACGCAGTATTTT. This encodes CSVEGQGSRVADTQYF.

The CDR3 sequence: CASSQDHGFIGFF. CDR3 sequence (DNA): TGCGCCAGCAGCCAAGATCACGGGTTCATTGGTTTCTTT. The chain joins TRBV4-3 to TRBJ1-1; D is uncertain. V dropped 0 bases and J dropped 13 bases, with 15 bases sitting between them. CDR3 length: 13 residues. The germline CDR1 and CDR2 sequences are LGHNA and YSLEER.

This clonotype was picked up many times. As DNA, the CDR3 is TGCGCCAGCAGCCCCCGGGCCACAGATACGCAGTATTTT. Translating gives CASSPRATDTQYF. The chain couples TRBV4-1 to TRBJ2-3; no firm D call. The CDR3 has 13 amino acids. The V end was cut by 4 bases, the J end by 2 bases, with 7 bases between. Germline V lookup: CDR1 MGHRA, CDR2 YSYEKL.

V gene TRBV12-3 or TRBV12-4 combines with J gene TRBJ2-5; 14 bases agree with TRBD2. This CDR3 has 19 amino acids. V was pared by 11 bases and J by 5 bases, with 22 bases of the junction left unmatched. The DNA for the CDR3 is TGTGCCTGCTGCTTAGGGGGACTAGCGGGAGTTGGAGGTTCGGAGACCCAGTACTTC. This encodes CACCLGGLAGVGGSETQYF.

The DNA for the CDR3 is TGCAGTGCTAGAGATAGAGCGGGGTCCAAAAACATTCAGTACTTC. Protein sequence: CSARDRAGSKNIQYF. The rearrangement uses TRBV20-1 and TRBJ2-4; TRBD2 matches at 7 bases. With 0 bases clipped from V and 2 bases from J, the junction kept 4 bases outside the gene matches. Germline V gene lookup returns CDR1 DFQATT and CDR2 SNEGSKA (reference sequence). This CDR3 region has 15 residues.

This clonotype was found a few times. This chain joins TRBV28 and TRBJ2-1, with 9 bases fitting TRBD2. The CDR3 covers 14 residues. Trimming removed 7 bases from V and 4 bases from J; junction bases left unmatched: 5. Germline V gene sequence: CDR1 MDHEN, CDR2 SYDVKM. The chain's CDR3 is CASNPSGTYNEQFF. The DNA of the CDR3 is TGTGCCAGCAACCCTAGCGGGACGTACAATGAGCAGTTCTTC.

This clonotype was seen a handful of times. The V and J genes are TRBV7-2 and TRBJ1-2; 8 nucleotides match TRBD1. V was clipped by 5 bases and J by 8 bases; unmatched bases: 13. The CDR3 loop spans 15 amino acids. Germline V lookup: CDR1 SGHTA, CDR2 FQGNSA. CDR3 in amino acids: CASSPGVGRGRGYTF. Written as DNA, the CDR3 is TGTGCCAGCAGCCCAGGGGTGGGCAGGGGGCGAGGCTACACCTTC.

At least ten counts were recorded for this clonotype. This sequence joins TRBV15 and TRBJ2-5; 9 bases fit TRBD1. The CDR3 has 15 amino acids. After removal of 1 base from V and 5 bases from J, the junction contained 5 bases not matched to a gene. The germline gives CDR1 LNHNV, CDR2 YYDKDF (reference sequence). The CDR3 reads CATSRGPGQGETQYF. DNA for the CDR3: TGTGCCACCAGCAGAGGCCCAGGACAGGGGGAGACCCAGTACTTC.

About this clonotype itself: A junction boundary mismatches the germline segment, possibly from a read error. The gene calls are TRBV3-1 and TRBJ2-1; 12 nucleotides match TRBD2. CDR3 length equals 17 residues. Germline-derived CDR1 and CDR2 are LGHDT and YNNKEL (reference sequence). This CDR3 reads CATSQVVLAGGDNEQFF. In DNA form, the CDR3 reads TGTGCCACCAGCCAAGTCGTCCTAGCGGGAGGGGATAATGAGCAGTTCTTC.

The CDR3 here is CATSRDLFKRWTSGRETQYF. CDR3 in DNA: TGTGCCACCAGCAGAGATCTTTTTAAGCGATGGACTAGCGGGAGGGAGACCCAGTACTTC. The rearrangement uses TRBV15 and TRBJ2-5; 14 nucleotides line up with TRBD2. Trimming removed 0 bases from V and 5 bases from J; junction bases left unmatched: 14. The CDR3 runs to 20 residues. Germline V CDR1 and CDR2: LNHNV, YYDKDF (reference sequence).

This clonotype was seen many times. This chain uses TRBV28 with TRBJ2-7; D is ambiguous. Trimming took off 3 bases at V and 3 bases at J, with 12 bases between the two ends. Looked up from germline, CDR1 is MDHEN and CDR2 is SYDVKM. The CDR3 totals 14 residues. CDR3 residues: CASSFRMRSYEQYF. CDR3 sequence (DNA): TGTGCCAGCAGTTTCCGGATGAGAAGCTACGAGCAGTACTTC.

V usage is TRBV27 and J usage is TRBJ1-6; 7 nucleotides line up with TRBD1. The CDR3 extends over 16 amino acids. Germline CDR1 MNHEY, CDR2 SMNVEV (reference sequence). The V gene end was trimmed by 5 bases and the J gene end by 5 bases; junction bases not matched to a gene: 9. CDR3 coding DNA: TGTGCCAGCAGTCTCACCCGGGACAGAAATAATTCACCCCTCCACTTT. Encoded protein: CASSLTRDRNNSPLHF.

This chain uses TRBV10-3 with TRBJ2-7; TRBD2 agrees at 10 bases. Per the germline V gene, CDR1 is ENHRY and CDR2 is SYGVKD. This CDR3 has 16 amino acids. The V segment lost 3 bases and the J segment 0 bases; nucleotides outside the gene matches: 5. CDR3 amino acids: CAISESSGSLSYEQYF. Written as DNA, the CDR3 is TGTGCCATCAGTGAATCTAGCGGGAGCCTCTCCTACGAGCAGTACTTC.

V usage is TRBV7-9 and J usage is TRBJ1-4; D perhaps matches TRBD1 (6 bases). The CDR3 is 16 amino acids. V gave up 0 bases and J gave up 8 bases, with 16 bases separating them. CDR1 and CDR2 from the germline V gene are SEHNR and FQNEAQ (reference sequence). The CDR3 DNA follows: TGTGCCAGCAGCTTAGCCGGGGACACCTATCGAGAAAAACTGTTTTTT. This sequence encodes CASSLAGDTYREKLFF. Full variable domain (missing parts from reference TRBV7-9 and TRBJ1-4): DTGVSQNPRHKITKRGQNVTFRCDPISEHNRLYWYRQTLGQGPEFLTYFQNEAQLEKSRLLSDRFSAERPKGSFSTLEIQRTEQGDSAMYLCASSLAGDTYREKLFFGSGTQLSVL.

This chain connects TRBV5-1 to TRBJ2-5; tentatively, D is TRBD1 (5 bases). V was cut by 3 bases and J by 0 bases, with 21 bases left in between. Per the germline V gene, CDR1 is SGHRS and CDR2 is YFSETQ. This CDR3 is 18 amino acids long. CDR3: CASSYETEPTTYQETQYF. The DNA of the CDR3 is TGCGCCAGCAGCTACGAGACAGAACCTACCACGTACCAAGAGACCCAGTACTTC.

The chain is built from TRBV7-9 and TRBJ2-7; 8 bases are shared with TRBD2. CDR1 and CDR2 from the germline V gene are SEHNR and FQNEAQ (reference sequence). The CDR3 totals 14 residues. V dropped 8 bases and J dropped 4; count of bases not matched to a gene: 10. CDR3 protein: CASRTSGSRYEQYF. CDR3 nucleotides: TGTGCCAGCCGAACTAGCGGCTCTCGGTACGAGCAGTACTTC.

This clonotype was detected ten times or more. The rearrangement uses TRBV4-1 and TRBJ2-3, with D maybe TRBD1 (6 bases). With 5 bases removed from V and 5 bases from J, the gap between germline ends came to 14 bases. Germline CDR1 reads MGHRA; CDR2 reads YSYEKL. This CDR3 is 14 amino acids long. The CDR3 region is CASSDLPRGDTQYF. The DNA for the CDR3 is TGCGCCAGCAGCGACCTACCCAGGGGAGATACGCAGTATTTT.